Below, 27 T cell receptor beta chains from the same sample are listed, as sequenced in a study of OX40 agonist ivuxolimab in advanced cancers. The repertoire was sequenced with immunoSEQ multiplex PCR; TCRdb's copy has only in-frame clones and lacks some. The sample carries tens of thousands of clones, nearly 90% recorded once. The sample consisted of CD4+ or CD8+ T cells sorted from blood, taken in a trial of the OX40 agonist ivuxolimab. These TCRs come from an adult with an advanced solid tumor such as melanoma, head and neck, liver or kidney cancer.

CDR3 nucleotide sequence: TGTGCCAGTAGTATATCGGCAGAGTATGGCTACACCTTC. Its translation: CASSISAEYGYTF. The chain is built from TRBV19 and TRBJ1-2, with D hard to call. Trimming cost V 2 bases and J 5 bases, with 9 bases left between them. Germline V lookup: CDR1 LNHDA, CDR2 SQIVND (reference sequence). This CDR3 comprises 13 residues.

The chain is built from TRBV6-5 and TRBJ1-1; possible D gene TRBD1, 6 bases. This CDR3 region has 15 residues. V gave up 0 bases and J gave up 4 bases, with 12 bases separating them. Germline V gene lookup returns CDR1 MNHEY and CDR2 SVGAGI. CDR3 nucleotides: TGTGCCAGCAGTTACTCAGGGGGTAAGGTCACTGAAGCTTTCTTT. It specifies CASSYSGGKVTEAFF.

The chain couples TRBV6-1 to TRBJ1-2; no definite D call. The CDR3 covers 12 residues. Germline CDR1 is MNHNS and CDR2 is SASEGT. V shed 0 bases and J shed 5 bases, with 4 bases lying between them. The CDR3 coding sequence is TGTGCCAGCAGTGAAGCACAGTATGGCTACACCTTC. Translating it yields CASSEAQYGYTF.

This chain connects TRBV29-1 to TRBJ1-1; D ambiguous. Between the trimmed V and J ends, which lost 4 bases and 4 bases, there was a span of 4 bases. The CDR3 is 10 amino acids. From germline, CDR1 is SQVTM and CDR2 ANQGSEA. Here the CDR3 reads CSVAVTEAFF. CDR3 nucleotides: TGCAGCGTTGCGGTCACTGAAGCTTTCTTT.

The count of this clone is one. J is TRBJ2-1 and V is TRBV14, with no clear D. The V gene's germline CDR1 is SGHDN and CDR2 FVKESK. The V end lost 0 bases, the J end lost 5 bases, and 11 bases lay between the germline ends. This CDR3 spans 15 amino acids. CDR3 DNA: TGTGCCAGCAGCCAAGAATGGGGAAGCCACAATGAGCAGTTCTTC. Encoded protein: CASSQEWGSHNEQFF.

This chain links TRBV5-1 with TRBJ2-6, with D hard to call. CDR3 length: 14 residues. Trimming left V 5 bases short and J 0 bases short, with 6 bases between. Germline CDR1 SGHRS, CDR2 YFSETQ. The CDR3 region is CASSYDSGANVLTF. The CDR3 nucleotides read TGCGCCAGCAGTTACGACTCTGGGGCCAACGTCCTGACTTTC.

This rearrangement joins TRBV30 to TRBJ2-7, with D hard to call. CDR3 size: 12 residues. Per germline, CDR1 GTSNPN and CDR2 SVGIG (reference sequence). Trimming left V 2 bases short and J 0 bases short, with 5 bases between. CDR3 protein: CAWSQSSYEQYF. CDR3 nucleotides: TGTGCCTGGAGTCAGAGCTCCTACGAGCAGTACTTC.

The V gene is TRBV11-1, the J gene TRBJ1-2, with TRBD1 matching over 7 bases. This CDR3 region has 13 residues. The V gene's germline CDR1 is SGHAT and CDR2 FQDESV (reference sequence). V gave up 3 bases and J gave up 7 bases; unmatched junction bases: 5. The DNA for the CDR3 is TGTGCCAGCAGCTTGACAGGGTGGAGTGGCTACACCTTC. It specifies CASSLTGWSGYTF.

J is TRBJ2-6 and V is TRBV11-2; no firm D call. Germline CDR1 and CDR2: SGHAT and FQNNGV. V was clipped by 7 bases and J by 0 bases, with 7 bases between them. The CDR3 covers 14 residues. The CDR3 DNA follows: TGTGCCAGCAACCCCGGCTCTGGGGCCAACGTCCTGACTTTC. As protein: CASNPGSGANVLTF.

The chain links TRBV7-9 to TRBJ2-7; tentative D call: TRBD1 (6 bases). CDR3 length: 15 residues. V shed 1 base and J shed 3 bases, with 13 bases lying between them. Looked up from germline, CDR1 is SEHNR and CDR2 is FQNEAQ (reference sequence). Here the CDR3 DNA reads TGTGCCAGCAGCTTAGAGGCAGGGGTGTACTACGAGCAGTACTTC. This sequence encodes CASSLEAGVYYEQYF.

The chain is built from TRBV6-1 and TRBJ2-7, with D tentatively TRBD1 or TRBD2 (6 bases each). The germline V and J ends were trimmed by 10 bases and 3 bases, with 22 bases remaining between them. The CDR3 is 15 residues long. Germline V gene lookup returns CDR1 MNHNS and CDR2 SASEGT. CDR3 nucleotide sequence: TGTGCCACCGAACCCCCAAGGGGGGTAGTCTACGAGCAGTACTTC. This codes for CATEPPRGVVYEQYF.

The chain has TRBV9 and TRBJ2-1, with 14 bases lining up with TRBD2. With V trimmed by 0 bases and J by 8 bases, 4 bases remained unmatched. This CDR3 has 16 amino acids. Germline loops: CDR1 SGDLS, CDR2 YYNGEE. DNA for the CDR3: TGTGCCAGCAGCGTAGTCGGGACTAGCGGGGGTCATGAGCAGTTCTTC. Its protein product is CASSVVGTSGGHEQFF.

The chain links TRBV4-3 to TRBJ2-6, with a tentative D call TRBD1 (6 bases). Trimming took 4 bases from V and 0 from J, leaving 19 bases between them. Germline V CDR1 and CDR2: LGHNA, YSLEER. This CDR3 is 19 amino acids long. The CDR3 sequence is CASSRAHRDTNSGANVLTF. Here the CDR3 DNA reads TGCGCCAGCAGCCGGGCTCACCGGGACACCAACTCTGGGGCCAACGTCCTGACTTTC.

The chain combines TRBV6-1 with TRBJ1-1, with a tentative D call TRBD1 (6 bases). The germline V gene has CDR1 MNHNS and CDR2 SASEGT. Between the trimmed V and J ends, which lost 5 bases and 2 bases, there was a span of 15 bases. The CDR3 is 15 amino acids. The CDR3 is CASSSRGRVNTEAFF. CDR3 in DNA: TGTGCCAGCAGTTCCAGGGGTAGAGTAAACACTGAAGCTTTCTTT.

This chain joins TRBV4-1 and TRBJ2-5; possible D gene TRBD1, 5 bases. CDR1 and CDR2 (germline): MGHRA, YSYEKL. This CDR3 contains 13 residues. Between the trimmed V and J ends, which lost 4 bases and 5 bases, there was a span of 11 bases. The CDR3 DNA sequence: TGCGCCAGCAGCCCAGGGTACGCGGAGACCCAGTACTTC. This encodes CASSPGYAETQYF.

This rearrangement joins TRBV7-9 to TRBJ1-6; D not resolved. Germline lookup yields CDR1 SEHNR and CDR2 FQNEAQ (reference sequence). The CDR3 covers 12 residues. The ends were cut back, 6 bases at V and 7 bases at J, with 7 bases in the middle. This CDR3 is CASREGNSPLHF. CDR3 coding DNA: TGTGCCAGCAGGGAAGGAAATTCACCCCTCCACTTT.

This chain joins TRBV7-2 and TRBJ2-1, with D perhaps given as TRBD1 or TRBD2 (5 bases each). Trimming cost V 4 bases and J 1 base, with 14 bases left between them. The germline CDR1 and CDR2 sequences are SGHTA and FQGNSA. The CDR3 sequence is 16 residues long. CDR3 loop: CASSSGDGQSYNEQFF. The DNA of the CDR3 is TGTGCCAGCAGCTCTGGGGACGGACAATCCTACAATGAGCAGTTCTTC.

The chain has TRBV5-1 and TRBJ1-6, with 10 nucleotides matching TRBD1. The CDR3 spans 15 residues. Trimming at V came to 3 bases and at J to 5 bases, leaving 2 bases not matched to a gene. Germline V lookup: CDR1 SGHRS, CDR2 YFSETQ. The CDR3 loop reads CASSSDRGHNSPLHF. The CDR3 DNA reads TGCGCCAGCAGCTCCGACAGGGGGCATAATTCACCCCTCCACTTT.

This clone turned up a few times. The gene calls are TRBV7-9 and TRBJ2-5, with 7 positions matching TRBD1. Germline lookup yields CDR1 SEHNR and CDR2 FQNEAQ (reference sequence). J gave up 3 bases and V 3 bases, and 1 base lay outside the gene matches. The CDR3 runs to 13 residues. In nucleotides, the CDR3 is TGTGCCAGCAGCTTGACAGGGAAAGAGACCCAGTACTTC. Translated: CASSLTGKETQYF.

This chain uses TRBV11-2 with TRBJ1-2; TRBD1 matches 9 bases. CDR3 size: 15 residues. The J segment lost 4 bases and the V segment lost 4 bases, leaving 7 bases of the junction unmatched. In germline, CDR1 is SGHAT, CDR2 FQNNGV. The CDR3 reads CASSSNRGRGYGYTF. The CDR3 DNA reads as TGTGCCAGCAGCTCGAACAGGGGGCGCGGCTATGGCTACACCTTC.

The chain recombines TRBV13 with TRBJ2-1; D might be TRBD2 (6 bases). The CDR3 loop spans 16 amino acids. V lost 6 bases and J lost 0, with 15 bases in between. The germline V gene encodes CDR1 PRHDT and CDR2 FYEKMQ (reference sequence). For the CDR3, the DNA is TGTGCCAGCAGTCTTACGCGGGGCCCCTCCTACAATGAGCAGTTCTTC. Translation: CASSLTRGPSYNEQFF.

This clone was seen once. The V gene is TRBV19, the J gene TRBJ2-1, with 9 bases matching TRBD1. This CDR3 region has 15 residues. CDR1 and CDR2 from the germline V gene are LNHDA and SQIVND (reference sequence). V gave up 7 bases and J gave up 8 bases; unmatched junction bases: 12. The CDR3 nucleotides read TGTGCCAGTACCCCCGAGACACAGGGGGCCCATGAGCAGTTCTTC. Translated, it gives CASTPETQGAHEQFF.

The rearrangement uses TRBV7-3 and TRBJ1-1; TRBD1 matches 7 bases. J gave up 2 bases and V 1 base, and 7 bases lay outside the gene matches. The CDR3 consists of 16 residues. The germline gives CDR1 SGHTA, CDR2 FQGTGA. DNA for the CDR3: TGTGCCAGCAGCTTAAGGGGGACAGCTCTCAACACTGAAGCTTTCTTT. Residues: CASSLRGTALNTEAFF.

This rearrangement joins TRBV5-1 to TRBJ2-5; D unresolved. Germline V gene sequence: CDR1 SGHRS, CDR2 YFSETQ. This CDR3 spans 14 amino acids. V was pared by 0 bases and J by 0 bases, with 6 bases between. The CDR3: CASSLAGNQETQYF. CDR3 DNA: TGCGCCAGCAGCTTGGCCGGCAACCAAGAGACCCAGTACTTC.

The chain combines TRBV6-8 with TRBJ2-7, with TRBD1 matching over 7 bases. There are 15 residues in the CDR3. Trimming took 4 bases from V and 7 from J; bases not matched to a gene: 13. The V gene's germline CDR1 is MNHGY and CDR2 SAAAGT. CDR3 sequence (DNA): TGTGCCAGCAGTTCCCCGGGACAGCGAGGCTTGGAGCAGTACTTC. It is translated as CASSSPGQRGLEQYF.

This chain joins TRBV30 and TRBJ2-1; the D gene is possibly TRBD2 (6 bases). This CDR3 spans 14 amino acids. Trimming cost V 3 bases and J 1 base, with 10 bases left between them. Germline CDR1 GTSNPN, CDR2 SVGIG (reference sequence). This CDR3 reads CAWSRGLSYNEQFF. The CDR3 nucleotides are TGTGCCTGGAGCCGGGGACTTTCCTACAATGAGCAGTTCTTC.

The genes are TRBV27 and TRBJ1-6; 9 positions match TRBD1. The length of the CDR3 is 15 residues. Trimming cost V 7 bases and J 4 bases; bases outside gene matches: 5. From germline, CDR1 is MNHEY and CDR2 SMNVEV (reference sequence). DNA of the CDR3: TGTGCCAGCACCCAGACAGGGGGGTATAATTCACCCCTCCACTTT. It is translated as CASTQTGGYNSPLHF.